This is a list of T cell receptor beta chains from one sample in a study of T cell responses to AZD1222 COVID-19 vaccine. Assay used: immunoSEQ multiplex PCR; TCRdb lists only in-frame clones, some missing. The sample has around 120,000 clones, more than 70% seen once. The sequencing used peripheral blood, collected on day 0 of AZD1222 vaccination. The receptors were sampled from an adult in good health. CDR3s include the opening cysteine and the closing phenylalanine or tryptophan. Fields, in order: CDR3 length, J gene, clone size, D gene, V gene, CDR3 DNA, CDR3 protein. D genes are given only for firm matches. A clone size is listed for some rows: how often the clone was seen (once, few, many), or a class if it is expanded.

cdr3_length: 12; j_call: TRBJ1-5; clone_size: .; d_call: .; v_call: TRBV12-3/TRBV12-4; cdr3_nt: TGTGCCAGCAGTTTCGTCAGGGGTCCCCAGCATTTT; cdr3_aa: CASSFVRGPQHF
cdr3_length: 14; j_call: TRBJ2-7; clone_size: .; d_call: .; v_call: TRBV19; cdr3_nt: TGTGCCAGTAGTGGACGACAGGAGTCCTACGAGCAGTACTTC; cdr3_aa: CASSGRQESYEQYF
cdr3_length: 14; j_call: TRBJ1-1; clone_size: .; d_call: .; v_call: TRBV6-5; cdr3_nt: TGTGCCAGCAAGCTAGACATGTCGAACACTGAAGCTTTCTTT; cdr3_aa: CASKLDMSNTEAFF
cdr3_length: 16; j_call: TRBJ1-3; clone_size: .; d_call: TRBD1; v_call: TRBV19; cdr3_nt: TGTGCCAGTAGTCCGGGACAGGGGTATTCCGGAAACACCATATATTTT; cdr3_aa: CASSPGQGYSGNTIYF
cdr3_length: 15; j_call: TRBJ1-4; clone_size: medium-sized; d_call: .; v_call: TRBV2; cdr3_nt: TGTGCCAGCAGTGAAGAAGTTGCAACTAATGAAAAACTGTTTTTT; cdr3_aa: CASSEEVATNEKLFF
cdr3_length: 17; j_call: TRBJ2-3; clone_size: .; d_call: .; v_call: TRBV4-3; cdr3_nt: TGCGCCAGCAGCCGGTCAGGGGGAGGGACTGGCACAGATACGCAGTATTTT; cdr3_aa: CASSRSGGGTGTDTQYF
cdr3_length: 15; j_call: TRBJ2-3; clone_size: .; d_call: .; v_call: TRBV5-1; cdr3_nt: TGCGCCAGCAGCTTCACCGGGGCTAGCACAGATACGCAGTATTTT; cdr3_aa: CASSFTGASTDTQYF
cdr3_length: 13; j_call: TRBJ1-1; clone_size: .; d_call: .; v_call: TRBV15; cdr3_nt: TGTGCCACCAGCCCCCAGGGCAACACTGAAGCTTTCTTT; cdr3_aa: CATSPQGNTEAFF
cdr3_length: 14; j_call: TRBJ1-3; clone_size: few; d_call: TRBD1; v_call: TRBV27; cdr3_nt: TGTGCCAGCGGAGGGACAGCCACTGGAAACACCATATATTTT; cdr3_aa: CASGGTATGNTIYF
cdr3_length: 16; j_call: TRBJ1-1; clone_size: .; d_call: .; v_call: TRBV4-3; cdr3_nt: TGCGCCAGCAGCCAAGATGTACGGACTGTGAACACTGAAGCTTTCTTT; cdr3_aa: CASSQDVRTVNTEAFF
cdr3_length: 12; j_call: TRBJ2-7; clone_size: .; d_call: .; v_call: TRBV6-5; cdr3_nt: TGTGCCAGCAACGAACAGGGCCTCGAGCAGTACTTC; cdr3_aa: CASNEQGLEQYF